The rows below give T cell receptor beta chains drawn from one sample of a study of CD8 T cells in Susac syndrome. TCRdb analysed the immunoSEQ multiplex PCR reads with MiXCR anew, one entry per CDR3 protein. The data contain roughly 200,000 distinct CDR3 sequences, about 95% of them seen just once; the ten biggest clones take up 0.082%. The sample taken for sequencing was CD4+ T cells from PBMCs. The receptors were sampled from a human donor with multiple sclerosis. Each CDR3 is given with its conserved first and last residue. D genes are given only for firm matches. Rows give clone size only sometimes, using once, few, many, or a class for an expanded clone.

J | length | V | size | D | CDR3 | DNA
TRBJ2-7 | 17 | TRBV6-5 | - | - | CASSYATRGPYSYEQYF | TGTGCCAGCAGTTACGCGACGAGAGGGCCATACTCCTACGAGCAGTACTTC
TRBJ2-1 | 16 | TRBV25-1 | - | TRBD2 | CASSERGLSSYNEQFF | TGTGCCAGCAGTGAACGGGGACTAAGCTCCTACAATGAGCAGTTCTTC
TRBJ1-1 | 14 | TRBV30 | - | - | CAWNPSSHNTEAFF | TGTGCCTGGAACCCAAGCAGCCATAACACTGAAGCTTTCTTT
TRBJ2-1 | 20 | TRBV9 | - | - | CASSVGLTGTLFSSYNEQFF | TGTGCCAGCAGCGTAGGGCTCACCGGGACACTTTTTAGCTCCTACAATGAGCAGTTCTTC
TRBJ2-7 | 15 | TRBV5-6 | - | - | CASSLAITRHYEQYF | TGTGCCAGCAGCTTGGCCATAACTAGACACTACGAGCAGTACTTC
TRBJ1-2 | 11 | TRBV12-3/TRBV12-4 | - | - | CASTRDYGYTF | TGTGCCAGCACCCGAGACTATGGCTACACCTTC
TRBJ1-6 | 13 | TRBV20-1 | once | - | CAGMPDPNSPLHF | TGCGCGGGGATGCCGGACCCTAATTCACCCCTCCACTTT
TRBJ1-5 | 16 | TRBV20-1 | - | - | CSASGGLISRNQPQHF | TGCAGTGCTAGTGGGGGCCTGATCAGCCGGAATCAGCCCCAGCATTTT
TRBJ2-7 | 14 | TRBV2 | - | TRBD1 | CASSFLTGAYEQYF | TGTGCCAGCAGTTTTTTGACAGGGGCCTACGAGCAGTACTTC
TRBJ2-1 | 15 | TRBV24-1 | - | TRBD2 | CATSDSSGGVYEQFF | TGTGCCACCAGTGATTCTAGCGGGGGTGTCTATGAGCAGTTCTTC
TRBJ1-3 | 13 | TRBV20-1 | - | - | CSASVDGENTIYF | TGCAGTGCTAGTGTGGACGGAGAGAACACCATATATTTT
TRBJ2-3 | 13 | TRBV20-1 | - | - | CSAKAGSTDTQYF | TGCAGTGCTAAGGCCGGGAGCACAGATACGCAGTATTTT
TRBJ2-5 | 15 | TRBV15 | - | - | CATSRGGQPLETQYF | TGTGCCACCAGCAGAGGAGGACAGCCGTTAGAGACCCAGTACTTC
TRBJ1-2 | 17 | TRBV10-3 | - | - | CAISGVQQGSTMYGYTF | TGTGCCATCAGTGGGGTACAACAAGGGAGTACTATGTATGGCTACACCTTC
TRBJ2-3 | 14 | TRBV12-3/TRBV12-4 | once | TRBD2 | CASTLGGSTDTQYF | TGTGCCAGCACCCTGGGGGGGAGCACAGATACGCAGTATTTT
TRBJ2-5 | 11 | TRBV5-1 | - | - | CASSLEGTQYF | TGCGCCAGCAGCTTGGAGGGAACCCAGTACTTC
TRBJ1-5 | 14 | TRBV2 | - | TRBD1 | CASRTGQGAQPQHF | TGTGCCAGCAGAACAGGACAGGGGGCACAGCCCCAGCATTTT
TRBJ2-3 | 17 | TRBV29-1 | - | TRBD1 | CSVGTLTTGRSTDTQYF | TGCAGCGTTGGTACTCTTACGACAGGGCGGAGCACAGATACGCAGTATTTT
TRBJ1-5 | 16 | TRBV1 | - | - | CTSRYPGVGGNQPQHF | TGCACCAGCAGATATCCAGGGGTCGGCGGCAATCAGCCCCAGCATTTT
TRBJ2-2 | 15 | TRBV30 | - | - | CACIGGKMRTGELFF | TGTGCCTGTATCGGAGGGAAGATGCGGACCGGGGAGCTGTTTTTT
TRBJ1-2 | 14 | TRBV13 | - | - | CASSPRTANYGYTF | TGTGCCAGCAGCCCTAGGACGGCTAACTATGGCTACACCTTC
TRBJ1-2 | 11 | TRBV29-1 | - | - | CSVEEGNGYTF | TGCAGCGTTGAGGAGGGAAATGGCTACACCTTC
TRBJ2-1 | 16 | TRBV5-1 | - | TRBD1 | CASSSTGASSYNEQFF | TGCGCCAGCAGCTCCACAGGGGCGAGCTCCTACAATGAGCAGTTCTTC
TRBJ1-5 | 13 | TRBV20-1 | - | TRBD1 | CSATGGPNQPQHF | TGCAGTGCAACAGGGGGCCCCAATCAGCCCCAGCATTTT
TRBJ1-4 | 16 | TRBV9 | - | TRBD1 | CASSYDPSRGAEKLFF | TGTGCCAGCAGTTACGACCCCTCCAGGGGGGCTGAAAAACTGTTTTTT
TRBJ1-6 | 15 | TRBV4-2 | - | TRBD1 | CASSQVDRDNSPLHF | TGTGCCAGCAGCCAAGTCGACAGGGATAATTCACCCCTCCACTTT
TRBJ2-3 | 12 | TRBV29-1 | - | - | CSATGFEDTQYF | TGCAGCGCAACAGGTTTTGAAGATACGCAGTATTTT
TRBJ2-1 | 17 | TRBV4-2 | - | TRBD1 | CASSQSHRGRMLNEQFF | TGTGCCAGCAGCCAATCTCACAGGGGGCGCATGCTGAATGAGCAGTTCTTC
TRBJ2-7 | 13 | TRBV15 | - | TRBD1 | CATSREDRGGQYF | TGTGCCACCAGCAGAGAGGACAGGGGAGGGCAGTACTTC
TRBJ1-6 | 13 | TRBV11-2 | - | - | CASSLDNNSPLHF | TGTGCCAGCAGCCTGGACAATAATTCACCCCTCCACTTT
TRBJ2-4 | 17 | TRBV23-1 | - | - | CASSQSGKGIAKNIQYF | TGCGCCAGCAGTCAATCAGGCAAGGGAATAGCCAAAAACATTCAGTACTTC
TRBJ2-1 | 12 | TRBV3-1 | - | - | CASSIRVNEQFF | TGTGCCAGCAGCATTAGGGTGAATGAGCAGTTCTTC
TRBJ1-1 | 11 | TRBV6-5 | - | - | CASSYGLQAFF | TGTGCCAGCAGTTACGGGCTCCAAGCTTTCTTT
TRBJ2-5 | 15 | TRBV13 | - | TRBD2 | CASSTSTSTQETQYF | TGTGCCAGCAGCACGTCGACTAGCACCCAAGAGACCCAGTACTTC
TRBJ1-1 | 14 | TRBV6-5 | once | - | CASSYSTGLKGKSF | TGTGCCAGCAGTTACTCGACAGGACTAAAAGGGAAAAGCTTT
TRBJ1-2 | 14 | TRBV23-1 | - | TRBD1 | CARTTGVVHWGYTF | TGCGCCAGAACCACAGGGGTGGTTCATTGGGGCTACACCTTC
TRBJ2-3 | 15 | TRBV20-1 | - | - | CSARDPTTKADTQYF | TGCAGTGCTAGAGATCCCACCACCAAAGCAGATACGCAGTATTTT
TRBJ2-1 | 12 | TRBV20-1 | - | - | CSARDRRGEQFF | TGCAGTGCTAGAGATCGAAGGGGTGAGCAGTTCTTC
TRBJ2-7 | 15 | TRBV3-1 | once | - | CASSSRSAGDYEQYF | TGTGCCAGCAGCTCAAGGTCGGCAGGGGACTACGAGCAGTACTTC
TRBJ2-5 | 12 | TRBV20-1 | - | - | CSASQDQETQYF | TGCAGTGCTAGTCAGGACCAAGAGACCCAGTACTTC
TRBJ2-2 | 14 | TRBV9 | - | - | CASAGPTNTGELFF | TGTGCCAGCGCAGGACCTACGAACACCGGGGAGCTGTTTTTT
TRBJ1-3 | 19 | TRBV5-6 | - | - | CASSSLPTVGFRSGNTIYF | TGTGCCAGCAGCTCTCTACCGACAGTGGGTTTTAGATCTGGAAACACCATATATTTT
TRBJ2-3 | 15 | TRBV9 | - | TRBD1 | CASSGDRGSTDTQYF | TGTGCCAGCAGCGGAGACAGGGGTAGCACAGATACGCAGTATTTT
TRBJ2-7 | 12 | TRBV20-1 | - | - | CSASSLGEKQYF | TGCAGTGCTAGTTCTTTAGGGGAAAAGCAGTACTTC
TRBJ1-6 | 16 | TRBV3-1 | - | TRBD1 | CASSQDPGQGNSPLHF | TGTGCCAGCAGCCAAGATCCCGGACAGGGTAATTCACCCCTCCACTTT
TRBJ2-3 | 12 | TRBV20-1 | - | - | CSAREGSGTQYF | TGCAGTGCTAGAGAAGGGTCCGGTACGCAGTATTTT